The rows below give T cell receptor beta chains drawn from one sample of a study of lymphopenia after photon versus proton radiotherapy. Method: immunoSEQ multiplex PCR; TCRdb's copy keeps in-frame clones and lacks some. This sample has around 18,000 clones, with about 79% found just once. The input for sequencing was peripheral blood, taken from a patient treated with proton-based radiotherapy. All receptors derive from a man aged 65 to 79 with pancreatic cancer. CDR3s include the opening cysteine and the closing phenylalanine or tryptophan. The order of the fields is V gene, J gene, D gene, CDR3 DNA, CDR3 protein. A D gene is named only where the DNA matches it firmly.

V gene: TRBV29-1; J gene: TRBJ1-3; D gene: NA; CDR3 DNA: TGCAGCGCTATCTGGGGCTCTACTGGAAACACCATATATTTT; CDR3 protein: CSAIWGSTGNTIYF
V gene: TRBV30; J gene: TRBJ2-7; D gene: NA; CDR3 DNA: TGTGCCTGGAGTGTTCGTCTGCGGGTTCTCGAGCAGTACTTC; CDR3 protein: CAWSVRLRVLEQYF
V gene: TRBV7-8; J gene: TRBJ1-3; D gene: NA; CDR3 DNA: TGTGCCAGCAGCCGGAGCCCGGGAGGTACAGGAAACACCATATATTTT; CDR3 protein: CASSRSPGGTGNTIYF
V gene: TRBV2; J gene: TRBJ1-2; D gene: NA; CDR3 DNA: TGTGCCAGCGACCAGACACGGAATGGCTACACCTTC; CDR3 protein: CASDQTRNGYTF
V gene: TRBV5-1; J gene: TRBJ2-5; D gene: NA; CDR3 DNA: TGCGCCAGCAGCTCCAACCAAGAGACCCAGTACTTC; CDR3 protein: CASSSNQETQYF
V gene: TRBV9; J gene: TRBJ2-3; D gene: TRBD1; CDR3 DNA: TGTGCCAGCAGCGTAGTGCAGGGGGCAGATACGCAGTATTTT; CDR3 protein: CASSVVQGADTQYF
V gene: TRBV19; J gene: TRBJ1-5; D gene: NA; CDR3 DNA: TGTGCCAGTAGTATATCCCTTTGGGGGGGAAGTGAGCCCCAGCATTTT; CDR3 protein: CASSISLWGGSEPQHF
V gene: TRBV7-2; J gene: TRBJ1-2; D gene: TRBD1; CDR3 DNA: TGTGCCAGCAGCTACCGGGACAGGGGTGGCTACACCTTC; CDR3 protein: CASSYRDRGGYTF
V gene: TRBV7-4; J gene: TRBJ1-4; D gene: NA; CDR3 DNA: TGTGCCAGCAGCTTTCGAGTCGCTGAAAAACTGTTTTTT; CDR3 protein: CASSFRVAEKLFF
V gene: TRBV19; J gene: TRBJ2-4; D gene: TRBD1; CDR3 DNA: TGTGCCAGTACCACAGGGGGGACAGGGGGAAACATTCAGTACTTC; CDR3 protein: CASTTGGTGGNIQYF
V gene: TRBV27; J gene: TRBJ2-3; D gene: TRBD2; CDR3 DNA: TGTGCCAGCAGTCCGTGGGATATAGCGGGAGAGGTCGGGGCAGATACGCAGTATTTT; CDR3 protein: CASSPWDIAGEVGADTQYF